This T cell receptor (beta chain) is drawn from a study of cytomegalovirus exposure and HLA in healthy donors (TCRdb year 2017). With regard to the full study: According to an earlier analysis of several hundred of the donors, about 179 million T cells yielded 95 million to 140 million unique TCR beta sequences and about 300 Gb of sequence data. Rather than using new phenotypic data, the later analysis identified candidate immune exposures from TCR beta sequences and from how often those sequences occurred across donors. To predict cytomegalovirus infection status, the study combined high-throughput TCR immunosequencing, statistical association of individual TCRs with disease status, and machine learning. An earlier analysis of around 580 of the donors used high-throughput TCR beta sequencing to judge whether each TCR beta V gene segment behaved as functional or pseudogenic. Because of strong linkage in the cohort, roughly five DR-DQ haplotypes were treated as single units for association and clustering. Donor age, sex, ethnicity and CMV serostatus were compiled alongside the repertoire data. The number of donors typed differed by locus, with about 629-640 for A, B, C, DRB1 and DQB1, roughly 550 for DQA1, 600 to 610 for DPA1, and 450 to 480 for DPB1. The aim of the study was to test whether cataloging public T cell receptors could identify signatures of past pathogen exposure. Using immunosequencing, the study profiled T cell repertoires from 550 to 750 subjects and related those repertoires to cytomegalovirus serostatus. About 300 gigabases of sequencing data and some 85 million unique TCR sequences were included in an early release covering 550 to 800 HLA-typed donors. In a later genetic analysis, genome-wide SNP genotypes for about 60% of the 666 donors were used, and that subset was treated as a discovery cohort. Besides the first cohort of approximately 710 subjects, a separate validation cohort made up of 120 or so different subjects was used. All discovery cohort repertoires had been generated on a single sequencing platform. Both class I and class II loci were covered by HLA typing, at four-digit resolution. Of the approximately 400 genotyped donors, 80% to 90% were placed in the genetic ancestry cluster associated with self-reported Caucasian donors. Among over 350 genotyped donors of the cohort, an average of 235,054 unique TCR beta nucleotide sequences were sequenced per donor, roughly 18% of them non-productive. In a later analysis, previously published TCR beta repertoires from 666 donors were re-analyzed and high-resolution HLA genotyping was added so that TCR occurrence patterns could be studied. The paper as a whole reports these results and caveats: While some public TCRs were present in many individuals, most TCR sequences turned up only very rarely across donors. A later analysis found that most CMV-associated TCR beta chains appeared HLA-restricted, with HLA associations seemingly driven largely by CMV exposure. Because counts were too low, about 15 rarely observed V segments, including chromosome 9 orphons, were left out of the earlier analysis of approximately 500 of the donors. A further reported finding was that TCR beta sequences accurately predicted the HLA-A and HLA-B alleles for most subjects in the first cohort. At a false discovery rate of 0.05, a later analysis linked around 15,000 TCR beta sequences to specific HLA alleles. Because the 87-base-pair reads could not distinguish some IMGT-functional V segments, including TRBV6-2 and TRBV6-3, those segments were excluded. Broadly in line with IMGT annotations, most TCR beta V segments showed up in productive rearrangements about 87% or about 30% of the time in an earlier analysis of approximately 600 of the donors. In a later genetic analysis, a missense DCLRE1C variant was associated with V-gene and J-gene trimming of TCR beta chains, and the association was replicated in an independent cohort. According to the authors, the approach could potentially be generalized to other disease states and immunological phenotypes. In a later analysis, several top co-occurrence clusters were reported to appear linked to parvovirus B19, influenza, CMV and Epstein-Barr virus. A cluster of highly shared sequence variants was judged likely to be a technical artifact of the sequencing pipeline. The cohort was sequenced for TCR beta chains only, and without alpha or paired-chain data the features that could be detected were limited. Strong co-occurrence of HLA alleles, especially DR and DQ, made assigning TCR associations to individual alleles difficult. Linkage disequilibrium might explain the correlated functional status among segregating V segments, but an unknown experimental factor could not be ruled out. The presence/absence analyses assumed that sequencing depth was roughly uniform across donors, and that assumption may not be true. Because HLA typing was unavailable for some donors at each locus, only the typed subset was used in association tests. In a later analysis, HLA-associated TCR beta chains were found to be more clonally expanded and to have lower generation probabilities than equally common non-associated chains. In vitro tests confirmed that a few of the cytomegalovirus-associated TCR beta chains recognize cytomegalovirus antigens. In both the original and validation cohorts, the classifier was reported to diagnose cytomegalovirus status with high specificity and sensitivity. Immune exposure information for the cohort was limited to CMV serostatus. A later analysis found that TCR association rates varied across HLA loci, with DRB1 alleles showing the most associated TCRs and HLA-C alleles the fewest. Compared with the approximately 720-donor mean, donors in an Asian-associated ancestry cluster had fewer N-insertions in productive TCRs, according to a later genetic analysis. The study listed approximately 160 TCR beta chains as associated with cytomegalovirus.

The library was made by the immunoSEQ multiplex PCR assay. For the multiplex PCR, a mixture combining 60 forward primers for TCR Vbeta segments and 13 reverse primers for TCR Jbeta segments was used. Amplification of the CDR3 region of rearranged TCR beta genes was performed with a multiplex PCR assay on genomic DNA. The Illumina HiSeq System was used to sequence the amplified TCR beta libraries as 87-base-pair reads. Per the original workflow: A later analysis counted some 80 million unique TCR beta chains across the 640 or so repertoires, and some 11 million of these chains were shared by at least two donors. To remove PCR and sequencing errors, raw reads were error-corrected and collapsed into unique sequences using a nearest-neighbor algorithm that merged closely related sequences. V, D and J gene segments were assigned by aligning CDR3 sequences to IMGT reference sequences. Each retained sequence needed at least a six-nucleotide match to both a V gene segment and a J gene segment. Rearrangements were called productive when the CDR3 lacked stop codons and stayed in frame with V and J; all others were non-productive. CDR3 was defined by IMGT convention, running from the second conserved V-encoded cysteine to the conserved J-encoded phenylalanine. The earlier analysis of some 600 of the donors excluded sequences that lacked an unambiguous match to a single V gene segment. In an earlier analysis of several hundred of the donors, V segments were called functional above 56.7% productive rearrangements and were called segregating when the between-donor standard deviation exceeded 5%. A statistical classification framework was built to diagnose cytomegalovirus status from the catalog of TCR beta chain sequences. V and J gene assignment, in a later analysis, came from comparing TCR nucleotide sequences with IMGT/GENE-DB human TR gene sequences. A later analysis assigned CDR3 sequences and most-parsimonious VDJ recombination scenarios with the TCRdist pipeline. In a later analysis, each TCR beta chain was defined by its CDR3 amino acid sequence together with its V-gene family, and reads lacking a unique V-gene family were excluded. To address suspected cross-contamination and a sequencing artifact, a later analysis removed over 500 highly shared, low-generation-probability nucleotide sequences. A later analysis calculated a clonal expansion index for each public chain from normalized within-repertoire ranks of inferred template counts. A later analysis computed generation probabilities with a VDJ recombination model fitted to out-of-frame rearrangements, and checked the results against IGoR. A later analysis scored TCR-TCR, TCR-HLA and TCR-CMV co-occurrence with hypergeometric tests, applying a repertoire-size bias correction to TCR pairs. A later analysis estimated false discovery rates by permuting HLA or CMV assignments 20 times. In a later analysis, co-occurring TCRs were grouped with DBSCAN, and TCRdist sequence similarity was added when clustering was performed within HLA-allele-positive subsets. Co-occurrence clustering excluded repertoires with fewer than 30,000 or more than 120,000 public chains, plus five with anomalous nucleotide sharing. Imported from immuneACCESS, the table was reduced by TCRdb to in-frame sequences with V and J called. These copies leave out some clones; in studies compared against another copy, an unresolved V gene accounts for under half, and the cause of the remainder is not known. V, J and clone size reflect that table, while D and trimming were determined from the DNA. The sample has around 170,000 clones on record, 82% of them singletons. The top ten hold approximately 0.74% of the sample.

This clone is a singleton in its sample. It lacks a known antigen. Base qualities are missing; no much larger clone stands one base away. Per the germline V gene, MGHRA is the CDR1 and YSYEKL is the CDR2. V trim: 1 base; J trim: 5 bases; unmatched bases: 4. CDR3 length: 15 amino acids, cysteine to phenylalanine. Kept here is only the CDR3 DNA, which spans 45 bases and is read in frame from base 1. In total, roughly 670 healthy bone marrow donors made up the cohort. At the time of sampling, every cohort member was nominally healthy, though immune exposures that went unrecorded were likely present. The donor tested CMV seronegative and was one of the 352 seronegative cohort members. A peripheral blood sample was collected from each donor, and TCR beta sequencing was performed on peripheral blood mononuclear cells. The Qiagen DNeasy Blood Extraction Kit was used to extract genomic DNA from the blood cell samples.

The chain joins TRBV4-1 to TRBJ2-1; TRBD1 lines up with 8 middle nucleotides. Specimen: PBMCs. This sequence originates from a woman aged 18-29 years in good health and CMV-seronegative. The DNA sequence is as follows: TGCGCCAGCAGCCAAGCACAGGGGGTTGACAATGAGCAGTTCTTC. This sequence encodes CASSQAQGVDNEQFF.